These T cell receptor beta chains were read from a single sample in a study of T cell changes during pregnancy in multiple sclerosis. Generated by immunoSEQ multiplex PCR, the TCRdb table keeps only in-frame clones and is missing some. The sample shows roughly 42,000 clones, about nine tenths of them seen only once. Sequenced material: CD4+ T cells from peripheral blood mononuclear cells, taken in the second trimester of pregnancy. The receptor set was obtained from a female donor with multiple sclerosis, enrolled in a pregnancy study. Both conserved end residues are part of each CDR3. The D gene is left open where the match is weak. Clone size appears in some rows only: once, few, many, or a class for an expanded clone.

>.|TRBJ2-1|TRBD2|TRBV6-5
CASRFRTSAYNEQFF
TGTGCCAGCAGATTCAGGACTAGCGCCTACAATGAGCAGTTCTTC
>.|TRBJ1-1|TRBD1|TRBV7-8
CASSPRTGNTEAFF
TGTGCCAGCAGCCCTCGGACAGGGAACACTGAAGCTTTCTTT
>.|TRBJ1-5|TRBD1|TRBV19
CASSKTGTGYQPQHF
TGTGCCAGTAGCAAGACCGGGACAGGGTATCAGCCCCAGCATTTT
>.|TRBJ2-6|.|TRBV19
CASRTGISGANVLTF
TGTGCCAGTAGAACAGGAATCTCTGGGGCCAACGTCCTGACTTTC
>.|TRBJ2-3|TRBD2|TRBV19
CASASGSMTDTQYF
TGTGCCAGTGCTAGCGGGAGTATGACAGATACGCAGTATTTT
>.|TRBJ2-5|.|TRBV19
CASSIAYGGRRETQYF
TGTGCCAGTAGTATAGCTTACGGTGGGCGGAGGGAGACCCAGTACTTC
>.|TRBJ1-2|.|TRBV6-5
CASSVRGSVYTF
TGTGCCAGCAGTGTACGGGGTTCCGTCTACACCTTC
>few|TRBJ2-3|TRBD2|TRBV11-2
CASSPKGGGAPTTQYF
TGTGCCAGCAGCCCCAAAGGCGGGGGTGCCCCGACGACGCAGTATTTT
>.|TRBJ2-3|.|TRBV29-1
CSVTRSDTQYF
TGCAGCGTCACTAGGTCCGATACGCAGTATTTT
>.|TRBJ2-1|.|TRBV4-2
CASSLARGEQFF
TGTGCCAGCAGCTTAGCCCGGGGTGAGCAGTTCTTC
>.|TRBJ2-7|.|TRBV11-1
CASSLAGEPYEQYF
TGTGCCAGCAGCTTAGCCGGGGAGCCCTACGAGCAGTACTTC
>few|TRBJ1-1|.|TRBV19
CASSTRQMNTEAFF
TGTGCCAGTAGTACGCGACAGATGAACACTGAAGCTTTCTTT
>.|TRBJ2-2|.|TRBV4-3
CASSHTYYTGELFF
TGCGCCAGCAGCCACACCTATTACACCGGGGAGCTGTTTTTT
>.|TRBJ1-5|TRBD1|TRBV18
CASSLSGTGDPPFYSNQPQHF
TGTGCCAGCTCATTATCCGGGACAGGGGACCCACCCTTCTATAGCAATCAGCCCCAGCATTTT
>.|TRBJ2-3|.|TRBV9
CASSVGGLTDTQYF
TGTGCCAGCAGCGTGGGGGGTCTCACAGATACGCAGTATTTT
>.|TRBJ1-4|.|TRBV7-7
CASSQRGGEKLFF
TGTGCTAGCAGCCAGCGAGGAGGTGAAAAACTGTTTTTT
>.|TRBJ1-4|TRBD1|TRBV5-4
CASSPRTGGTTNEKLFF
TGTGCCAGCAGCCCCCGGACAGGGGGAACAACTAATGAAAAACTGTTTTTT
>.|TRBJ2-3|TRBD2|TRBV27
CASNPLLAGGSDTQYF
TGTGCCAGCAACCCTCTCCTCGCGGGAGGGTCAGATACGCAGTATTTT
>.|TRBJ2-1|.|TRBV27
CASSPSQGGYNEQFF
TGTGCCAGCAGTCCCTCGCAGGGGGGTTACAATGAGCAGTTCTTC
>.|TRBJ1-4|TRBD1|TRBV5-1
CASSLGFLGQGLNELFF
TGCGCCAGCAGCTTGGGGTTTTTGGGACAGGGTCTAAACGAACTGTTTTTT
>few|TRBJ1-1|.|TRBV27
CASSTLVLQGYTEAFF
TGTGCCAGCAGTACACTGGTGCTGCAGGGGTACACTGAAGCTTTCTTT
>.|TRBJ2-5|.|TRBV5-3
CARNIGSNGRTQYF
TGTGCCAGAAACATAGGTAGTAACGGGAGGACCCAGTACTTC
>.|TRBJ2-5|.|TRBV14
CASSQELGTWAQYF
TGTGCCAGCAGCCAAGAGCTGGGGACTTGGGCCCAGTACTTC
>.|TRBJ1-1|TRBD1|TRBV5-4
CASSGQGLNTEAFF
TGTGCCAGCAGCGGACAGGGGCTAAACACTGAAGCTTTCTTT
>.|TRBJ1-2|TRBD1|TRBV9
CASSVGTGGPPLFGYTF
TGTGCCAGCAGCGTAGGAACAGGGGGTCCCCCTTTGTTTGGCTACACCTTC
>.|TRBJ2-2|TRBD2|TRBV5-4
CASSLNALAGATGELFF
TGTGCCAGCAGCTTGAATGCTCTAGCGGGAGCCACCGGGGAGCTGTTTTTT
>.|TRBJ2-7|.|TRBV5-1
CASSYQGSGYEQYF
TGCGCCAGCAGCTACCAGGGATCGGGCTACGAGCAGTACTTC
>.|TRBJ2-2|TRBD1|TRBV6-4
CASSDARQGDRELFF
TGTGCCAGCAGTGACGCGAGACAGGGGGACCGGGAGCTGTTTTTT
>.|TRBJ2-1|.|TRBV27
CASSLRWEISTRNEQFF
TGTGCCAGCAGTTTAAGGTGGGAGATATCGACACGGAATGAGCAGTTCTTC
>.|TRBJ2-7|TRBD2|TRBV28
CASTPGTSGYEQYF
TGTGCCAGCACCCCCGGGACTAGCGGATACGAGCAGTACTTC
>.|TRBJ2-1|TRBD2|TRBV10-3
CAISAGGPPYNEQFF
TGTGCCATCAGTGCGGGAGGGCCCCCCTACAATGAGCAGTTCTTC
>.|TRBJ1-2|.|TRBV28
CASSPNGSGDYGYTF
TGTGCCAGCAGCCCGAACGGATCGGGTGACTATGGCTACACCTTC
>.|TRBJ2-1|TRBD2|TRBV18
CASSDSGSTYNEQFF
TGTGCCAGCTCAGATAGCGGGAGCACCTACAATGAGCAGTTCTTC
>.|TRBJ2-7|TRBD2|TRBV11-2
CASSSDSGRAHEQYF
TGTGCCAGCAGCTCGGATAGCGGGAGGGCCCACGAGCAGTACTTC
>.|TRBJ2-1|.|TRBV5-1
CASSFLSSGGISYNEQFF
TGCGCCAGCAGCTTCTTGTCATCGGGCGGGATCTCCTACAATGAGCAGTTCTTC
>.|TRBJ1-2|TRBD1|TRBV28
CASSLQSMGQAHTF
TGTGCCAGCAGTTTGCAATCGATGGGACAGGCCCACACCTTC
>.|TRBJ2-1|.|TRBV6-1
CASSEASQGLPLNEQFF
TGTGCCAGCAGTGAAGCGTCCCAGGGACTCCCCTTAAATGAGCAGTTCTTC
>.|TRBJ1-4|TRBD1|TRBV19
CASRQDRASDEKLFF
TGTGCCAGTAGGCAAGACAGGGCCTCCGATGAAAAACTGTTTTTT
>.|TRBJ2-7|.|TRBV30
CAWRRDSYEQYF
TGTGCCTGGAGACGAGACAGTTACGAGCAGTACTTC
>once|TRBJ2-1|TRBD2|TRBV27
CASSLTSGIEQFF
TGTGCCAGCAGTTTGACTAGCGGGATAGAGCAGTTCTTC
>.|TRBJ2-2|TRBD1|TRBV6-5
CASRHLQGDTGELFF
TGTGCCAGCAGGCACCTACAGGGGGACACCGGGGAGCTGTTTTTT
>.|TRBJ1-2|.|TRBV5-1
CASSLDWQGLYGYTF
TGCGCCAGCAGCTTGGATTGGCAGGGGTTATATGGCTACACCTTC